The entry below gives a single TCR beta chain sequence along with its context. The target antigen is unknown. The data originate from a study of identical twins. Regarding the study as a whole: Twin pairs had excess sharing that was weaker in beta out-of-frame sequences.

TCRdb redid the calling of the 5' RACE reads with MiXCR, one entry per CDR3 protein. Of hundreds of thousands of distinct CDR3 sequences listed, 15% to 20% were seen once; the top ten hold roughly 13%. After removal of 8 bases from V and 2 bases from J, the junction contained 5 bases not matched to a gene. Germline CDR1 and CDR2: SNHLY and FYNNEI. The CDR3 covers 13 residues. These same records also appear under a second study, on T cells expressing NK-cell markers. That publication notes: Seven of the eight sequenced donors were classified as HCMV-seropositive, and one was classified as seronegative.

The sequence came from a woman between 18 and 29 years old in good health. The chain joins TRBV2 to TRBJ2-5; 7 bases align to TRBD1. The specimen sequenced was PBMCs. This chain's CDR3 is CASQGQLQETQYF. The CDR3 DNA reads as TGTGCCAGCCAGGGACAGCTTCAAGAGACCCAGTACTTC.